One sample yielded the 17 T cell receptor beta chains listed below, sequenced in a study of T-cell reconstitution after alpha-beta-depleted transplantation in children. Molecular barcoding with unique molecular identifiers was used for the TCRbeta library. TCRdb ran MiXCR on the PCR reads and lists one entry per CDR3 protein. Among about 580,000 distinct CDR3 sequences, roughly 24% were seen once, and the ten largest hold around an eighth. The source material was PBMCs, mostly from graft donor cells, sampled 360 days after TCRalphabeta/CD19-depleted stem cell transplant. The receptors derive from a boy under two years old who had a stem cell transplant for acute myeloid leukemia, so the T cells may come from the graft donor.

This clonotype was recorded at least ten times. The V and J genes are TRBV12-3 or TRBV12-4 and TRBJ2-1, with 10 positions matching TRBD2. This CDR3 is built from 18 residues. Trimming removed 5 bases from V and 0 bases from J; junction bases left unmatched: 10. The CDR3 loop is CASSRPSGGLSSYNEQFF. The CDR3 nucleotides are TGTGCCAGCAGTCGCCCTAGCGGGGGCTTAAGCTCCTACAATGAGCAGTTCTTC.

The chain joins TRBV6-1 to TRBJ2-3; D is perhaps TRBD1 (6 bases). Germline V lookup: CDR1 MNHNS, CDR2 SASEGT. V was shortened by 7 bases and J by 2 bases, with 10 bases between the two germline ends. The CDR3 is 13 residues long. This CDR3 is CASNDRNTDTQYF. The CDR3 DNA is TGTGCCAGCAACGACAGGAACACAGATACGCAGTATTTT.

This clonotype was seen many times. DNA of the CDR3: TGTGCCACCAGCAGGGGACAGGGGGCCGATACGCAGTATTTT. This codes for CATSRGQGADTQYF. The V and J genes are TRBV15 and TRBJ2-3; 12 nucleotides match TRBD1. The CDR3 contains 14 residues. CDR1 and CDR2 (germline): LNHNV, YYDKDF (reference sequence). Germline trimming cut 3 bases from V and 6 bases from J; bases unmatched to any gene: 1.

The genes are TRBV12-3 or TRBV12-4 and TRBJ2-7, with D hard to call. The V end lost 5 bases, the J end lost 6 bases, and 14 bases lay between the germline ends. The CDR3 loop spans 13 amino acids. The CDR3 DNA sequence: TGTGCCAGCAGTCTGGTCCCTGTGGTCGAGCAGTACTTC. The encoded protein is CASSLVPVVEQYF.

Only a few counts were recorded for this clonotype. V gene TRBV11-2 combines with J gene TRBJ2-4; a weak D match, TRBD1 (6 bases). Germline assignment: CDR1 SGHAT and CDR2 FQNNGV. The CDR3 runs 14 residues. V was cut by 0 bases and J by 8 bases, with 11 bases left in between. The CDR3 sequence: CASSLEQGQYIQYF. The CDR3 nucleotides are TGTGCCAGCAGCTTAGAGCAGGGGCAGTACATTCAGTACTTC. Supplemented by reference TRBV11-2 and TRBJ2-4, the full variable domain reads EAGVAQSPRYKIIEKRQSVAFWCNPISGHATLYWYQQILGQGPKLLIQFQNNGVVDDSQLPKDRFSAERLKGVDSTLKIQPAKLEDSAVYLCASSLEQGQYIQYFGAGTRLSVL.

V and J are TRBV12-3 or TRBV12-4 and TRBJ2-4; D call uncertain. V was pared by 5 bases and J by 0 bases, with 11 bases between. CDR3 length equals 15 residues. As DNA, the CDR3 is TGTGCCAGCAGTCTATCAGTTCTAGCCAAAAACATTCAGTACTTC. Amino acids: CASSLSVLAKNIQYF.

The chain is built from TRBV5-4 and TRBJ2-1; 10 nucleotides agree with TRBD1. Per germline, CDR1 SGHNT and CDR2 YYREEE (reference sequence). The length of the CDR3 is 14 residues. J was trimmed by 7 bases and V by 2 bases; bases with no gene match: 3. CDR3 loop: CASSFGTGVNEQFF. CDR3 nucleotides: TGTGCCAGCAGCTTCGGGACAGGGGTAAATGAGCAGTTCTTC.

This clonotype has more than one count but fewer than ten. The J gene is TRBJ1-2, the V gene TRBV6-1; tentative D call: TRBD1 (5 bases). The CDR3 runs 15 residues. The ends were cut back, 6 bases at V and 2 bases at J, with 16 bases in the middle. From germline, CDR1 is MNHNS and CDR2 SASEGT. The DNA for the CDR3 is TGTGCCAGCAGCCTCCAAGGGGCTGGGAACTATGGCTACACCTTC. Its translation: CASSLQGAGNYGYTF.

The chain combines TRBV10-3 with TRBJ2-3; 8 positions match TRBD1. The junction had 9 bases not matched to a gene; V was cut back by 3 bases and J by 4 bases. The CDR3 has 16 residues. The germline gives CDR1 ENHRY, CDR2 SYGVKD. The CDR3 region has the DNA TGTGCCATCAGTGACGGAAGGACAGGGTCTTCAGATACGCAGTATTTT. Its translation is CAISDGRTGSSDTQYF.

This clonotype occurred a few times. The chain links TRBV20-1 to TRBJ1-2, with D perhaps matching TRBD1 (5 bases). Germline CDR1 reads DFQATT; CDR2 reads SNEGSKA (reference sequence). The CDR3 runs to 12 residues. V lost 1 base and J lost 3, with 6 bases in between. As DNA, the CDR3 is TGCAGTGCTAGAGGGGGCGACTATGGCTACACCTTC. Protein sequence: CSARGGDYGYTF.

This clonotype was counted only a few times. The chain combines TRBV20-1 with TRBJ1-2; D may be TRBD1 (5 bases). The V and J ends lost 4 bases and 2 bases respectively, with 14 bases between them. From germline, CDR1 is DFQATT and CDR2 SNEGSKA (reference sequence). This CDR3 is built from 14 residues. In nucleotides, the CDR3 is TGCAGTGCTATTCATCTACGGGGGAACTATGGCTACACCTTC. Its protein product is CSAIHLRGNYGYTF.

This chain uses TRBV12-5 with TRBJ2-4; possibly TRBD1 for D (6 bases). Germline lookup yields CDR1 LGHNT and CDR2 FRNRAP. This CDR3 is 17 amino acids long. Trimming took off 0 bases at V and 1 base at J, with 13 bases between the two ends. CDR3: CASGLVPTGLAKNIQYF. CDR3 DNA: TGTGCTAGTGGTTTGGTACCCACAGGGTTGGCCAAAAACATTCAGTACTTC.

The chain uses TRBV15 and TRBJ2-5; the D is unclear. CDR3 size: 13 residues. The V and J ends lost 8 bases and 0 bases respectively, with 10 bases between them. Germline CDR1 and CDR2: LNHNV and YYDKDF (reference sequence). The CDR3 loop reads CATLSEYQETQYF. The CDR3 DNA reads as TGTGCCACCCTGTCGGAGTACCAAGAGACCCAGTACTTC.

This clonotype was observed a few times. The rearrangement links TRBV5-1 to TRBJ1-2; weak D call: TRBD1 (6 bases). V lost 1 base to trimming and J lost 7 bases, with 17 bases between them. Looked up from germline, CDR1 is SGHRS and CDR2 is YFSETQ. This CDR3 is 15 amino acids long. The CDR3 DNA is TGCGCCAGCAGCTTGAGGGAGGGGGGATCGGCTGGCTACACCTTC. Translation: CASSLREGGSAGYTF.

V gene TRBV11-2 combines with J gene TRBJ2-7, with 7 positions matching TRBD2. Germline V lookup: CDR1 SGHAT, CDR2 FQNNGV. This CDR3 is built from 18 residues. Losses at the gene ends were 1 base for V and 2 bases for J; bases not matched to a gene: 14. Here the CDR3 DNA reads TGTGCCAGCAGCTTAGGGGGACCCGGGACTACCGTTCCCTACGAGCAGTACGTC. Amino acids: CASSLGGPGTTVPYEQYV.

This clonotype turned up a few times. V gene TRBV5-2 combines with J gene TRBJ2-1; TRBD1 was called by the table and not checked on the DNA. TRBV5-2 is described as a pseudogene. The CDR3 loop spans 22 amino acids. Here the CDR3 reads CASKGDRATSHTIGVWLNEQFF. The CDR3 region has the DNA TGTGCCAGCAAAGGGGACAGGGCTACATCGCACACAATCGGGGTCTGGCTGAATGAGCAGTTCTTC.

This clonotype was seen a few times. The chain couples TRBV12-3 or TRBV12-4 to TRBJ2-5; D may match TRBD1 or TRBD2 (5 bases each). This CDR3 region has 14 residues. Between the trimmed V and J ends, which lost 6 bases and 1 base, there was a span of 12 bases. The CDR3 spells CASSRDHIQETQYF. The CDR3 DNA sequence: TGTGCCAGCAGCCGGGACCACATCCAAGAGACCCAGTACTTC.